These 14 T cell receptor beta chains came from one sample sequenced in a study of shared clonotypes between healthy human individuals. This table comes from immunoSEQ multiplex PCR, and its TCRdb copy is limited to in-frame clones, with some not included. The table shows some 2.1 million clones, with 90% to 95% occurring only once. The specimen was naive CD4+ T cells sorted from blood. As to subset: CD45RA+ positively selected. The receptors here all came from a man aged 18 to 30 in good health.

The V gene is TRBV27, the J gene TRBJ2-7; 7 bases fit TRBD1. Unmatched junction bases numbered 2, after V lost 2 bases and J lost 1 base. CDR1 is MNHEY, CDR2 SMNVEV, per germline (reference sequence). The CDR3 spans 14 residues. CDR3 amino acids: CASSLVGQSYEQYF. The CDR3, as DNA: TGTGCCAGCAGTTTAGTGGGACAGTCCTACGAGCAGTACTTC.

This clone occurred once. This CDR3 reads CASSRLGPEGGYTF. CDR3 coding DNA: TGTGCCAGCAGCCGGCTGGGCCCAGAAGGAGGCTACACCTTC. The chain recombines TRBV4-2 with TRBJ1-2, with D uncertain. This CDR3 spans 14 amino acids. V lost 4 bases and J lost 8, with 17 bases in between. CDR1 is LGHNA, CDR2 YNFKEQ, per germline.

Here the CDR3 reads CAWKGEGYRNTEAFF. The CDR3 coding sequence is TGTGCCTGGAAGGGGGAAGGTTATCGGAACACTGAAGCTTTCTTT. This chain uses TRBV30 with TRBJ1-1, with D tentatively TRBD1 (6 bases). Trimming removed 4 bases from V and 1 base from J, with 16 bases in between. This CDR3 spans 15 amino acids. Germline V gene sequence: CDR1 GTSNPN, CDR2 SVGIG (reference sequence).

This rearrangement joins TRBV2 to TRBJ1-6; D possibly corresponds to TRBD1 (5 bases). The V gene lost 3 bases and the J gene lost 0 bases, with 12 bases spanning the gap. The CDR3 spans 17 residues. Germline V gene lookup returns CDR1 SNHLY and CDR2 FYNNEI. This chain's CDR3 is CASSEQGGGSYNSPLHF. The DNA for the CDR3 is TGTGCCAGCAGTGAGCAGGGTGGGGGCTCCTATAATTCACCCCTCCACTTT.

The CDR3 region has the DNA TGTGCCAGTATGGGACAGCCGAATGAAAAACTGTTTTTT. It specifies CASMGQPNEKLFF. The rearrangement joins TRBV7-9 to TRBJ1-4; 7 positions agree with TRBD1. Germline CDR1 and CDR2: SEHNR and FQNEAQ (reference sequence). The CDR3 spans 13 residues. Trimming at V came to 9 bases and at J to 5 bases, leaving 6 bases not matched to a gene.

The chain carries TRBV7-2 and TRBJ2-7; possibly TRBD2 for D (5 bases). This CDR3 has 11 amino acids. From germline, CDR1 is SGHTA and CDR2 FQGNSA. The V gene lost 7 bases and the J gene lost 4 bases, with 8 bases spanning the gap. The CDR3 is CASTGSYEQYF. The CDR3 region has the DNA TGTGCCAGCACGGGGAGTTACGAGCAGTACTTC.

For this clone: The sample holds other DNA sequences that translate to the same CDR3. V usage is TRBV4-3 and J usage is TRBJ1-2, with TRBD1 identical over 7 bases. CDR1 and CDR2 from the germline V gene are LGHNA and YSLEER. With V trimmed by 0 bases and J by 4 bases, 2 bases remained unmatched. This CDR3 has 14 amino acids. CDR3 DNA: TGCGCCAGCAGCCAAGAAAAGGGGGCCTATGGCTACACCTTC. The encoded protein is CASSQEKGAYGYTF.

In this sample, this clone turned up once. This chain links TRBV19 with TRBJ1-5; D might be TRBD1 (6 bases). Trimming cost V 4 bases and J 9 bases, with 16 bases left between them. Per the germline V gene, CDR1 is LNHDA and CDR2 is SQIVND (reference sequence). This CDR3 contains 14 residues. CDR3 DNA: TGTGCCAGTAGTAATGGGGCAGGGGAACTGCCCCAGCATTTT. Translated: CASSNGAGELPQHF. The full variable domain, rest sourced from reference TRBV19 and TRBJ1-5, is DGGITQSPKYLFRKEGQNVTLSCEQNLNHDAMYWYRQDPGQGLRLIYYSQIVNDFQKGDIAEGYSVSREKKESFPLTVTSAQKNPTAFYLCASSNGAGELPQHFGDGTRLSIL.

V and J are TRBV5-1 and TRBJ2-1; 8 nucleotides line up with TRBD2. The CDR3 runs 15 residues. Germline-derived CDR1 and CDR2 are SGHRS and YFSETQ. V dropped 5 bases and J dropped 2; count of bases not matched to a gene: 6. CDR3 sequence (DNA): TGCGCCAGCAGGGCCGGGACTAGAACCTACAATGAGCAGTTCTTC. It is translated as CASRAGTRTYNEQFF.

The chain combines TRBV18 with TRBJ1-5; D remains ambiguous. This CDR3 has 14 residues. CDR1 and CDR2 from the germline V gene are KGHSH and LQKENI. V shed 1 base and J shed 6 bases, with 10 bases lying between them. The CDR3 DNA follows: TGTGCCAGCTCACCACAGGGCCCGGGTCAGCCCCAGCATTTT. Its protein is CASSPQGPGQPQHF.

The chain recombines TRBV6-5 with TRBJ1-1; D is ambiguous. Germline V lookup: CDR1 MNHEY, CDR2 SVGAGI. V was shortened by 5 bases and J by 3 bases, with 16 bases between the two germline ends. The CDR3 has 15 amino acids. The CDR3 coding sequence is TGTGCCAGCAGTCGACCAACTAACACCTACACTGAAGCTTTCTTT. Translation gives CASSRPTNTYTEAFF.

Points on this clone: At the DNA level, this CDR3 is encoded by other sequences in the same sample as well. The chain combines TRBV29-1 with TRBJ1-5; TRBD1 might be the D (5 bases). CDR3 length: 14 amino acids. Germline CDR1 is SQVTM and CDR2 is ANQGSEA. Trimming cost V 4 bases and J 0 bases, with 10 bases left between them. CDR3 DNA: TGCAGCGTTGGAGGGACGGATAGCAATCAGCCCCAGCATTTT. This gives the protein CSVGGTDSNQPQHF.

The CDR3: CASSLGQESSGNTIYF. The CDR3 DNA is TGCGCCAGCAGCTTGGGACAGGAGAGCTCTGGAAACACCATATATTTT. The chain joins TRBV5-1 to TRBJ1-3, with D possibly being TRBD1 (6 bases). In germline, CDR1 is SGHRS, CDR2 YFSETQ. The ends were cut back, 0 bases at V and 0 bases at J, with 10 bases in the middle. The CDR3 has 16 amino acids.

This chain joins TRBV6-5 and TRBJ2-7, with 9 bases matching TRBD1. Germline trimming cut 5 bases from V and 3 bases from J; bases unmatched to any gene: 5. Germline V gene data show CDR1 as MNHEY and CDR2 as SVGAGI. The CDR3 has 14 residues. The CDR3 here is CASSQGQGLYEQYF. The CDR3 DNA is TGTGCCAGCAGTCAGGGACAGGGCCTCTACGAGCAGTACTTC.